This T cell receptor beta chain was obtained from a study of PD-L1 blockade in urothelial cancer. Study at large: Males with bladder-origin urothelial cancer constituted about nine tenths of the roughly 29 patients.

A few counts support this clone. CDR1 is MNHEY, CDR2 SVGAGI, per germline. With 2 bases clipped from V and 0 bases from J, the junction kept 6 bases outside the gene matches. The CDR3 runs to 16 residues. Documented time point: pretreatment peripheral blood. The assay was immunoSEQ multiplex PCR, and TCRdb's table has in-frame clones only and misses some. The sample lists about 72,000 clones; around 90% were seen once. This TCR was sampled from a man aged 70-80 years with urothelial cancer. The sequencing used PBMCs, collected around atezolizumab (anti-PD-L1) treatment. The V gene is TRBV6-5, the J gene TRBJ2-7, with 8 bases fitting TRBD2. CDR3: CASSYTAGAPSYEQYF. The CDR3, as DNA: TGTGCCAGCAGTTACACAGCGGGAGCTCCCTCCTACGAGCAGTACTTC.